The 21 T cell receptor beta chains in this list originate from one sample, sequenced in a study of human thymus T cells. Corrective heart surgery yielded the resections from which the thymus tissue came. The table came from immunoSEQ multiplex PCR; TCRdb's copy has only in-frame clones and leaves some out. The sample consists of tens of thousands of clones, roughly 94% of them appearing once. Source material: thymus tissue. The receptors originated from a girl under three years old with a congenital heart defect but otherwise immunologically healthy.

This sequence joins TRBV27 and TRBJ2-7; D gene uncertain. This CDR3 region has 16 residues. V was shortened by 2 bases and J by 1 base, with 15 bases between the two germline ends. Germline-derived CDR1 and CDR2 are MNHEY and SMNVEV (reference sequence). The CDR3, as DNA: TGTGCCAGCAGTTTAACTTCCCCCCCGCGGTCCTACGAGCAGTACTTC. This encodes CASSLTSPPRSYEQYF.

The J gene is TRBJ2-3, the V gene TRBV7-2; D is perhaps TRBD1 or TRBD2 (5 bases each). Germline CDR1 is SGHTA and CDR2 is FQGNSA. V shed 8 bases and J shed 6 bases, with 12 bases lying between them. The CDR3 is 12 residues long. The DNA for the CDR3 is TGTGCCAGCGGAAAAAGGGACGATACGCAGTATTTT. Translated: CASGKRDDTQYF. The full variable domain, in which reference TRBV7-2 and TRBJ2-3 provide the parts outside the CDR3, is GAGVSQSPSNKVTEKGKDVELRCDPISGHTALYWYRQSLGQGLEFLIYFQGNSAPDKSGLPSDRFSAERTGGSVSTLTIQRTQQEDSAVYLCASGKRDDTQYFGPGTRLTVL.

The chain employs TRBV4-3 and TRBJ2-3; TRBD2 aligns across 9 bases. The CDR3 is made up of 16 amino acids. J was trimmed by 0 bases and V by 6 bases; bases with no gene match: 7. Germline lookup yields CDR1 LGHNA and CDR2 YSLEER. CDR3 nucleotides: TGCGCCAGCAGTGAGGTCACTAGCGGGAGCACAGATACGCAGTATTTT. Its protein is CASSEVTSGSTDTQYF.

The chain links TRBV2 to TRBJ1-1; perhaps TRBD1 as D (5 bases). The length of the CDR3 is 13 residues. Trimming cost V 7 bases and J 0 bases, with 9 bases left between them. CDR1 is SNHLY, CDR2 FYNNEI, per germline. CDR3 loop: CASIWGMNTEAFF. The CDR3, as DNA: TGTGCCAGCATATGGGGGATGAACACTGAAGCTTTCTTT.

The genes are TRBV7-3 and TRBJ1-3; D possibly corresponds to TRBD1 (5 bases). The V end was cut by 10 bases, the J end by 0 bases, with 25 bases between. This CDR3 has 18 amino acids. Germline CDR1 SGHTA, CDR2 FQGTGA. CDR3 DNA sequence: TGTGCCACCACCCCGGAGCAGGGAGGGTTCAGCTCTGGAAACACCATATATTTT. This codes for CATTPEQGGFSSGNTIYF.

The chain couples TRBV7-9 to TRBJ2-2; 9 bases agree with TRBD2. CDR3 size: 15 residues. J was trimmed by 5 bases and V by 4 bases; bases with no gene match: 5. Per germline, CDR1 SEHNR and CDR2 FQNEAQ (reference sequence). As DNA, the CDR3 is TGTGCCAGCAGCTCAGGGACTAGCTCGACCGGGGAGCTGTTTTTT. It specifies CASSSGTSSTGELFF.

This sequence joins TRBV6-6 and TRBJ2-1; 7 nucleotides line up with TRBD2. The CDR3 totals 16 residues. V lost 4 bases to trimming and J lost 4 bases; unmatched junction nucleotides: 10. In germline, CDR1 is MNHNY, CDR2 SVGAGI (reference sequence). The CDR3 spells CASSSSGEGLYNEQFF. The CDR3 nucleotides read TGTGCCAGCAGTTCGTCCGGGGAGGGCCTATACAATGAGCAGTTCTTC.

The chain joins TRBV5-1 to TRBJ2-2, with 10 positions matching TRBD2. Germline-derived CDR1 and CDR2 are SGHRS and YFSETQ. With V trimmed by 0 bases and J by 3 bases, 14 bases remained unmatched. CDR3 length equals 20 residues. CDR3 coding DNA: TGCGCCAGCAGCTTGGCCGGACTAGCGGCCGAATCCGCGGACACCGGGGAGCTGTTTTTT. As protein: CASSLAGLAAESADTGELFF.

V gene TRBV19 combines with J gene TRBJ1-4; TRBD1 matches at 7 bases. Losses at the gene ends were 6 bases for V and 8 bases for J; bases not matched to a gene: 18. The CDR3 extends over 17 amino acids. Germline CDR1 reads LNHDA; CDR2 reads SQIVND (reference sequence). The DNA for the CDR3 is TGTGCCAGTAGCCCGACAGGGAACGGCTCCTTCGGCGAAAAACTGTTTTTT. Translation gives CASSPTGNGSFGEKLFF.

This rearrangement joins TRBV11-3 to TRBJ2-3, with 9 bases matching TRBD2. V shed 5 bases and J 2 bases; nucleotides not matched to a gene: 11. The CDR3 runs to 17 residues. CDR1 is SGHNT and CDR2 is YENEEA in the germline V gene. The CDR3 region is CASSRREGGQATDTQYF. The CDR3 DNA follows: TGTGCCAGCAGCCGGCGGGAGGGGGGGCAGGCCACAGATACGCAGTATTTT.

The rearrangement uses TRBV7-9 and TRBJ1-1; D gene uncertain. Looked up from germline, CDR1 is SEHNR and CDR2 is FQNEAQ (reference sequence). The CDR3 spans 13 residues. V lost 7 bases and J 1 base, leaving 10 bases between the germline ends. CDR3 DNA: TGTGCCAGCATACCTCCCTGGAACACTGAAGCTTTCTTT. This encodes CASIPPWNTEAFF.

This clone has only one observation. This chain links TRBV20-1 with TRBJ1-2; no reliable D call. With 0 bases removed from V and 4 bases from J, the gap between germline ends came to 3 bases. Looked up from germline, CDR1 is DFQATT and CDR2 is SNEGSKA (reference sequence). CDR3 length: 11 amino acids. CDR3 nucleotide sequence: TGCAGTGCTAGAGATCGCTATGGCTACACCTTC. Translated, it gives CSARDRYGYTF.

The rearrangement joins TRBV5-4 to TRBJ1-2; D unclear. V dropped 3 bases and J dropped 5 bases, with 11 bases sitting between them. Germline V gene lookup returns CDR1 SGHNT and CDR2 YYREEE (reference sequence). This CDR3 has 13 residues. The CDR3 DNA follows: TGTGCCAGCAGCTGCGTTTTGCAGTATGGCTACACCTTC. It is translated as CASSCVLQYGYTF.

The J gene is TRBJ2-4, the V gene TRBV7-2; D unresolved. CDR1 SGHTA and CDR2 FQGNSA come from the germline V gene. The CDR3 sequence is 16 residues long. The V gene lost 4 bases and the J gene lost 6 bases, with 19 bases spanning the gap. CDR3 sequence reads: CASSSRPDGNRNIQYF. The DNA for the CDR3 is TGTGCCAGCAGCTCTCGACCGGACGGTAATAGAAACATTCAGTACTTC. The complete variable domain, with remaining parts taken from reference TRBV7-2 and TRBJ2-4, reads GAGVSQSPSNKVTEKGKDVELRCDPISGHTALYWYRQSLGQGLEFLIYFQGNSAPDKSGLPSDRFSAERTGGSVSTLTIQRTQQEDSAVYLCASSSRPDGNRNIQYFGAGTRLSVL.

V usage is TRBV5-8 and J usage is TRBJ2-3; D remains unclear. The V end was cut by 2 bases, the J end by 0 bases, with 13 bases between. The CDR3 is 16 residues long. Germline V gives CDR1 SGHTS, CDR2 YDEGEE. CDR3 DNA: TGTGCCAGCAGCTTTTTGACAATCCCTAGCACAGATACGCAGTATTTT. This gives the protein CASSFLTIPSTDTQYF.

V gene TRBV12-5 combines with J gene TRBJ2-2; D is unclear. Germline-derived CDR1 and CDR2 are LGHNT and FRNRAP. The CDR3 is made up of 13 amino acids. Between the trimmed V and J ends, which lost 1 base and 2 bases, there was a span of 2 bases. For the CDR3, the DNA is TGTGCTAGTGGTTTGGCTAACACCGGGGAGCTGTTTTTT. Protein: CASGLANTGELFF.

This sequence joins TRBV2 and TRBJ2-2; TRBD1 might be the D (6 bases). The CDR3 covers 16 residues. The V gene lost 4 bases and the J gene lost 7 bases, with 19 bases spanning the gap. Germline CDR1 and CDR2: SNHLY and FYNNEI. CDR3 DNA: TGTGCCAGCAGTGGGGAAGGGGGTCGGCCCTTCGGGGAGCTGTTTTTT. Amino acids: CASSGEGGRPFGELFF.

V is TRBV19 and J is TRBJ2-7; D perhaps matches TRBD2 (5 bases). There are 15 residues in the CDR3. Trimming took 10 bases from V and 2 from J, leaving 21 bases between them. CDR1 LNHDA and CDR2 SQIVND come from the germline V gene (reference sequence). The CDR3 protein is CATSSYVGRAYEQYF. As DNA, the CDR3 is TGTGCCACCTCTTCCTATGTAGGGAGAGCCTACGAGCAGTACTTC.

J is TRBJ2-1 and V is TRBV5-1; no reliable D call. The germline V gene encodes CDR1 SGHRS and CDR2 YFSETQ. With 0 bases removed from V and 2 bases from J, the gap between germline ends came to 3 bases. The CDR3 extends over 13 amino acids. For the CDR3, the DNA is TGCGCCAGCAGCTTGGGGCCCTACAATGAGCAGTTCTTC. Protein product: CASSLGPYNEQFF.

The J gene is TRBJ2-5, the V gene TRBV7-2; 12 nucleotides align to TRBD2. V dropped 4 bases and J dropped 5; count of bases not matched to a gene: 11. Germline V lookup: CDR1 SGHTA, CDR2 FQGNSA. The CDR3 spans 17 residues. The CDR3 loop is CASSSGPRTSGKETQYF. In DNA, the CDR3 is TGTGCCAGCAGCTCAGGGCCCCGGACTAGCGGGAAGGAGACCCAGTACTTC.

This clone appeared a single time. The same CDR3 arises from other DNA sequences in this sample as well. The chain has TRBV5-4 and TRBJ2-5; no reliable D call. Deletions cut 2 bases from V and 5 bases from J, with 4 bases between. This CDR3 has 11 amino acids. From germline, CDR1 is SGHNT and CDR2 YYREEE (reference sequence). The CDR3 region has the DNA TGTGCCAGCAGCTTTAAGGAGACCCAGTACTTC. Residues: CASSFKETQYF.